This is a list of T cell receptor beta chains from one sample in a study of shared T cell receptors in the human thymus. TCRdb's copy holds only in-frame clones and misses some; the assay was immunoSEQ multiplex PCR. The sample shows a few hundred thousand clones, 95% of them seen only once. Sequencing used thymocytes. Source of these receptors: a human donor. CDR3s include the opening cysteine and the closing phenylalanine or tryptophan. Each record gives: clone size, J gene, V gene, D gene, CDR3 protein, CDR3 DNA. D genes are given only for firm matches. Not all rows give a size; the values are once, few, many and, for expanded clones, a class.

-,TRBJ2-5,TRBV10-2,TRBD2,CASSGFLAGGNQETQYF,TGCGCCAGCAGTGGGTTCCTAGCGGGAGGCAACCAAGAGACCCAGTACTTC
-,TRBJ2-5,TRBV4-3,TRBD1,CASSQDSPTGKETQYF,TGCGCCAGCAGCCAAGATTCCCCGACAGGGAAAGAGACCCAGTACTTC
-,TRBJ2-3,TRBV6-1,TRBD1,CASTGQITDTQYF,TGTGCCAGCACGGGACAGATCACAGATACGCAGTATTTT
-,TRBJ2-7,TRBV11-1,-,CASSLSPDGAYEQYF,TGTGCCAGCAGCTTATCGCCGGACGGAGCCTACGAGCAGTACTTC
-,TRBJ2-1,TRBV29-1,-,CSVSGGSSSTPGYNEQFF,TGCAGCGTGAGTGGTGGGTCGTCCTCCACGCCGGGTTACAATGAGCAGTTCTTC
-,TRBJ2-7,TRBV27,TRBD2,CASGWGGGDPVHEQYF,TGTGCCAGCGGTTGGGGGGGAGGGGACCCCGTTCACGAGCAGTACTTC
-,TRBJ2-6,TRBV9,TRBD1,CASSVTGAGANVLTF,TGTGCCAGCAGCGTCACAGGGGCTGGGGCCAACGTCCTGACTTTC
-,TRBJ2-3,TRBV4-2,TRBD2,CASSQELATADTQYF,TGTGCCAGCAGCCAAGAACTAGCGACCGCAGATACGCAGTATTTT
-,TRBJ1-2,TRBV6-5,-,CASSYGAEYGYTF,TGTGCCAGCAGTTATGGGGCAGAGTATGGCTACACCTTC
-,TRBJ2-3,TRBV29-1,-,CSATQGSDTQYF,TGCAGCGCTACGCAGGGGTCGGATACGCAGTATTTT
-,TRBJ1-1,TRBV29-1,-,CSVEGVRVRRGMNTEAFF,TGCAGCGTTGAAGGAGTTCGGGTAAGGCGTGGGATGAACACTGAAGCTTTCTTT
-,TRBJ2-5,TRBV6-4,TRBD2,CASSSNPGGTQYF,TGTGCCAGCAGCTCAAATCCGGGAGGGACCCAGTACTTC
-,TRBJ2-1,TRBV27,TRBD2,CASSPLAGDHNEQFF,TGTGCCAGCAGTCCCTTAGCGGGAGACCACAATGAGCAGTTCTTC
-,TRBJ1-1,TRBV19,-,CASSMGGRQLNTEAFF,TGTGCCAGTAGTATGGGGGGACGCCAATTGAACACTGAAGCTTTCTTT
-,TRBJ2-7,TRBV4-3,TRBD2,CASSQELAASYEQYF,TGCGCCAGCAGCCAAGAACTAGCGGCAAGTTACGAGCAGTACTTC
-,TRBJ2-3,TRBV25-1,TRBD2,CASSEVRAGGPSTDTQYF,TGTGCCAGCAGTGAAGTTAGGGCGGGAGGGCCTAGCACAGATACGCAGTATTTT
-,TRBJ1-1,TRBV19,-,CASRELWGENTEAFF,TGTGCCAGTAGGGAGCTCTGGGGGGAGAACACTGAAGCTTTCTTT
-,TRBJ2-1,TRBV6-5,-,CASSWGWGDEQFF,TGTGCCAGCAGTTGGGGCTGGGGAGATGAGCAGTTCTTC
-,TRBJ1-5,TRBV10-3,-,CATRRVTRFLNQPQHF,TGTGCCACCAGACGGGTGACCAGGTTCCTTAATCAGCCCCAGCATTTT
few,TRBJ2-5,TRBV7-9,TRBD2,CASSLVGLAGLKTQYF,TGTGCCAGCAGCTTAGTGGGACTAGCGGGATTAAAGACCCAGTACTTC
-,TRBJ2-3,TRBV15,-,CATSRDTRGRLREDTQYF,TGTGCCACCAGCAGAGATACGAGGGGAAGGCTACGTGAGGATACGCAGTATTTT